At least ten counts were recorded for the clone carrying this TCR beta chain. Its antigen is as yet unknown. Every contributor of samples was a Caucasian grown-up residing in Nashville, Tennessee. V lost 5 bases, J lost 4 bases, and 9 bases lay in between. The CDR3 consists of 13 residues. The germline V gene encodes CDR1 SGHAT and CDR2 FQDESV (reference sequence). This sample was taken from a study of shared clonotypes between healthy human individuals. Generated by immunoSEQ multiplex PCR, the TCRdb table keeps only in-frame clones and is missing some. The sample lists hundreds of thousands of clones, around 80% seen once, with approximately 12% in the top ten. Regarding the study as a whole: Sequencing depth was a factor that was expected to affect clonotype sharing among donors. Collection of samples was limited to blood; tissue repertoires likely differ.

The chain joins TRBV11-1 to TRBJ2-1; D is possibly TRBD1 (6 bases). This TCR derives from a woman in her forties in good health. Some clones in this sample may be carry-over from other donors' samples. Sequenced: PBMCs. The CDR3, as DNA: TGTGCCAGCAGCCCAGGGGCTTACAATGAGCAGTTCTTC. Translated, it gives CASSPGAYNEQFF.